The following is a TCR beta chain sequence with its context. What it binds is unknown. Sequencing used immunoSEQ multiplex PCR; TCRdb keeps in-frame clones, though not all of them. The sample yields about 5,000 clones, roughly 90% seen once. The sample belongs to a study of chemoradiotherapy in HPV16-positive cancers. As for the study in general: Candidate HPV-specific T-cell clones and common TCR motifs came from functional assays in two HPV16-positive patients. Study-level points and caveats: Candidate HPV-specific clones and E7-related TCR motifs grew in tumor during treatment.

Germline V gives CDR1 SGHRS, CDR2 YFSETQ. This CDR3 region has 17 residues. The V and J ends lost 3 bases and 2 bases respectively, with 17 bases between them. This sequence joins TRBV5-1 and TRBJ2-2, with D possibly matching TRBD2 (6 bases). The sequence derives from a human donor with HPV-associated anogenital cancer. The material was tumor tissue, obtained from a patient who underwent chemoradiotherapy. For the CDR3, the DNA is TGCGCCAGCAGCTCCCCCTCCGGGACTTACAACACCGGGGAGCTGTTTTTT. Translation: CASSSPSGTYNTGELFF.